The 19 T cell receptor beta chains below come from one sample, sequenced in a study of Graves' ophthalmopathy and Graves' hyperthyroidism (dated by TCRdb to between 2018 and 2020). TCRdb shows the sequencer as Illumina HiSeq 2000. TCR beta CDR3 regions were amplified from RNA transcripts for repertoire sequencing. The first round was an RT-PCR using HTBI primers with the Qiagen OneStep RT-PCR kit, and this first round was followed by a second-round multiplex PCR, then size selection and purification. TCRdb redid the processing of the public reads, applying fastp at Q25 and MiXCR, and retained in-frame beta chains. Each entry is one CDR3 protein sequence, shown with its most common DNA and genes. The sample table records roughly 700,000 distinct CDR3 sequences; around 40% of these occur just once. Approximately 43% of the sample lies in the top ten. Sequencing was performed on peripheral blood. These receptor sequences come from an adult man with Graves' ophthalmopathy.

This clonotype has only a few counts. The chain carries TRBV25-1 and TRBJ2-2; D gene uncertain. Trimming removed 5 bases at V and 7 bases at J, with 8 bases between. CDR1 is MGHDK, CDR2 SYGVNS, per germline. CDR3 length equals 12 residues. The CDR3 here is CASSLKGGELFF. For the CDR3, the DNA is TGTGCCAGCAGTTTGAAGGGCGGGGAGCTGTTTTTT.

A few counts support this clonotype. This chain connects TRBV7-9 to TRBJ1-1; 8 bases line up with TRBD1. V lost 5 bases to trimming and J lost 4 bases; unmatched junction nucleotides: 15. CDR1 is SEHNR, CDR2 FQNEAQ, per germline (reference sequence). The CDR3 has 17 amino acids. Here the CDR3 DNA reads TGTGCCAGCAGCCAATACCCGACAGGGGTGGGTAGCACTGAAGCTTTCTTT. Translation gives CASSQYPTGVGSTEAFF.

Concerning this clonotype itself: An end of the junction does not agree with germline; a read error may underlie this. Here the CDR3 reads CASSTKMGQPQHF. CDR3 DNA sequence: TGTGCCAGCAGTACAAAGATGGGTCAGCCCCAGCATTTT. The chain links TRBV24-1 to TRBJ1-5; no clear D. Germline CDR1 is KGHDR and CDR2 is SFDVKD. This CDR3 spans 13 amino acids.

This clonotype was recorded many times. V usage is TRBV5-5 and J usage is TRBJ1-2; no reliable D call. The germline V and J ends were trimmed by 4 bases and 1 base, with 17 bases remaining between them. CDR1 is SGHKS, CDR2 YYEKEE, per germline (reference sequence). The CDR3 is 16 residues long. The CDR3 sequence: CASSTTGRPVNYGYTF. The CDR3, as DNA: TGTGCCAGCAGCACCACTGGCAGGCCCGTTAACTATGGCTACACCTTC.

This clonotype appeared many times. The V gene is TRBV25-1, the J gene TRBJ2-5; D tentatively reads TRBD1 or TRBD2 (6 bases each). V lost 2 bases, J lost 4 bases, and 17 bases lay in between. The germline gives CDR1 MGHDK, CDR2 SYGVNS. The CDR3 totals 16 residues. For the CDR3, the DNA is TGTGCCAGCAGTGAAGAGGGGGGTCTCCGGGGAGAGACCCAGTACTTC. Translated: CASSEEGGLRGETQYF.

V gene TRBV6-1 combines with J gene TRBJ2-7, with D possibly called TRBD1 or TRBD2 (5 bases each). This CDR3 has 15 residues. The V and J ends lost 7 bases and 5 bases respectively, with 21 bases between them. Germline V gives CDR1 MNHNS, CDR2 SASEGT. CDR3 coding DNA: TGTGCCAGCACCCGTTCCGCAGGGACCCCGAACGAGCAGTACTTC. This encodes CASTRSAGTPNEQYF.

The V call is TRBV24-1, the J call TRBJ1-5, with D possibly matching TRBD1 (5 bases). Germline V lookup: CDR1 KGHDR, CDR2 SFDVKD. CDR3 length equals 14 residues. Between the trimmed V and J ends, which lost 4 bases and 11 bases, there was a span of 17 bases. The CDR3 loop is CATSDRGLGETQHF. CDR3 in DNA: TGTGCCACCAGTGACCGCGGACTAGGGGAGACCCAGCATTTT.

This clonotype was detected a few times. This chain uses TRBV9 with TRBJ1-6; TRBD1 aligns across 8 bases. This CDR3 comprises 15 residues. Germline V gives CDR1 SGDLS, CDR2 YYNGEE. V dropped 5 bases and J dropped 2; count of bases not matched to a gene: 3. This chain's CDR3 is CASRLQGAYNSPLHF. In DNA, the CDR3 is TGTGCCAGCAGGTTACAGGGGGCCTATAATTCACCCCTCCACTTT.

This rearrangement joins TRBV7-2 to TRBJ2-7; possibly TRBD2 for D (6 bases). The CDR3 loop spans 16 amino acids. With 4 bases removed from V and 1 base from J, the gap between germline ends came to 17 bases. Germline assignment: CDR1 SGHTA and CDR2 FQGNSA. CDR3 region: CASSSHRDLLSYEQYF. The CDR3 DNA sequence: TGTGCCAGCAGCTCACACCGGGACTTGTTATCCTACGAGCAGTACTTC.

This clonotype was observed at least ten times. V usage is TRBV19 and J usage is TRBJ1-2; D remains unclear. This CDR3 is built from 12 residues. Germline V CDR1 and CDR2: LNHDA, SQIVND (reference sequence). V was cut by 6 bases and J by 7 bases, with 12 bases left in between. CDR3 residues: CASSAGIAGYTF. In nucleotides, the CDR3 is TGTGCCAGTAGCGCAGGAATAGCTGGCTACACCTTC.

The table lists this clonotype with many counts. The rearrangement links TRBV7-3 to TRBJ2-6; D is undetermined. V was cut by 3 bases and J by 2 bases, with 5 bases left in between. This CDR3 has 14 residues. CDR1 and CDR2 (germline): SGHTA, FQGTGA. CDR3 sequence (DNA): TGTGCCAGCAGCTTTTATCCTGGGGCCAACGTCCTGACTTTC. This sequence encodes CASSFYPGANVLTF.

This clonotype has ten or more counts. J is TRBJ2-5 and V is TRBV2; TRBD1 is a possible D gene (5 bases). The V gene's germline CDR1 is SNHLY and CDR2 FYNNEI. Trimming shortened V by 6 bases and J by 7 bases, and 21 bases separated the two germline ends. CDR3 length: 15 residues. Here the CDR3 reads CASSQGAGLIGTQYF. CDR3 coding DNA: TGTGCCAGCAGCCAAGGGGCCGGTTTGATCGGGACCCAGTACTTC.

This clonotype appeared a few times. This chain joins TRBV19 and TRBJ2-2; D not certain. Germline values: CDR1 LNHDA, CDR2 SQIVND (reference sequence). CDR3 length: 19 amino acids. Between the trimmed V and J ends, which lost 2 bases and 3 bases, there was a span of 22 bases. The CDR3 loop reads CASSIPRIHSMSYTGELFF. CDR3 nucleotides: TGTGCCAGTAGTATACCCAGGATACACTCGATGTCGTACACCGGGGAGCTGTTTTTT.

This clonotype showed up just a few times. This chain connects TRBV20-1 to TRBJ2-5; no reliable D call. V was shortened by 3 bases and J by 3 bases, with 17 bases between the two germline ends. Germline V gene sequence: CDR1 DFQATT, CDR2 SNEGSKA (reference sequence). The CDR3 consists of 15 residues. The CDR3 nucleotides are TGCAGTGCTAGGGGTCGAATTGCCACAAAAGAGACCCAGTACTTC. This gives the protein CSARGRIATKETQYF.

CDR3 nucleotide sequence: TGCAGTGCTAGAGATCCTGGGCGATCTGGAAACACCATATATTTT. It is translated as CSARDPGRSGNTIYF. This rearrangement joins TRBV20-1 to TRBJ1-3; D is undetermined. The V gene's germline CDR1 is DFQATT and CDR2 SNEGSKA (reference sequence). With 0 bases removed from V and 1 base from J, the gap between germline ends came to 10 bases. This CDR3 region has 15 residues.

The chain recombines TRBV14 with TRBJ2-7; 9 bases fit TRBD1. V was clipped by 5 bases and J by 5 bases; unmatched bases: 13. The V gene's germline CDR1 is SGHDN and CDR2 FVKESK. The CDR3 runs to 16 residues. The CDR3 sequence is CASSENERTGDHEQYF. The CDR3, as DNA: TGTGCCAGCAGCGAGAATGAGAGGACAGGGGACCACGAGCAGTACTTC.

On this clonotype: A read error may account for a junction end that differs from germline. The genes are TRBV9 and TRBJ2-5; D is perhaps TRBD1 or TRBD2 (6 bases each). Germline assignment: CDR1 SGDLS and CDR2 YYNGEE. CDR3 length: 16 amino acids. The CDR3 region has the DNA TGTGCCGGCAGCGTAGGCGGAAGGGGGGAACGAGAGACCCAGTACTTC. Translating gives CAGSVGGRGERETQYF. Variable domain in full (rest from reference TRBV9 and TRBJ2-5): DSGVTQTPKHLITATGQRVTLRCSPRSGDLSVYWYQQSLDQGLQFLIQYYNGEERAKGNILERFSAQQFPDLHSELNLSSLELGDSALYFCAGSVGGRGERETQYFGPGTRLLVL.

This clonotype was counted ten times or more. The V call is TRBV2, the J call TRBJ1-5, with D maybe TRBD1 (6 bases). Germline CDR1 and CDR2: SNHLY and FYNNEI. V gave up 6 bases and J gave up 6 bases, with 12 bases separating them. The CDR3 totals 13 residues. CDR3 region: CASSQQGTQPQHF. The CDR3 DNA follows: TGTGCCAGCAGCCAACAGGGTACTCAGCCCCAGCATTTT.

This clonotype appeared a few times. The chain recombines TRBV6-1 with TRBJ1-1; D is ambiguous. This CDR3 is 11 amino acids long. Germline assignment: CDR1 MNHNS and CDR2 SASEGT. Trimming removed 4 bases from V and 6 bases from J, with 6 bases in between. CDR3 sequence reads: CASSGLPEAFF. The CDR3 nucleotides are TGTGCCAGCAGTGGCTTGCCTGAAGCTTTCTTT.